This section outlines one T cell receptor beta chain sequence together with its context. The antigen remains undetermined. Germline CDR1 is MNHEY and CDR2 is SVGAGI. V was pared by 5 bases and J by 2 bases, with 16 bases between. CDR3 length: 16 amino acids. These data belong to a study of post-analysis software for immune sequencing data. The study's findings and limits: Five or six TRBV segments appeared more often in patients than in controls, and TRBV5-6, TRBV5-1 and TRBV20-1 were among these.

Prepared libraries of TCR beta cDNA carried unique molecular identifiers. TCRdb passed the PCR reads through MiXCR, listing each CDR3 protein once. The sample lists about 460,000 distinct CDR3 sequences; around 40% were seen once. The chain couples TRBV6-5 to TRBJ1-5, with a weak D call TRBD1 (5 bases). The TCR sequence derives from a girl between 10 and 17 years old with multiple sclerosis. The source material was blood. The CDR3 DNA reads as TGTGCCAGCAGTCGCGCCGGGACGCTTGGCAATCAGCCCCAGCATTTT. This codes for CASSRAGTLGNQPQHF.